This T cell receptor beta chain was sequenced during a study of cytomegalovirus exposure and HLA in healthy donors. Across the study: Most genotyped donors, about four fifths of 398, had Caucasian-associated genetic ancestry. Study-wide results and limits: Most of the TCR beta V segments (in an earlier analysis) were productive either about 87% or about 30% of the time. Rarity held for most TCR sequences, but there were some public TCRs that occurred in many donors.

Vbeta (60) and Jbeta (13) primers were used in the PCR. Repertoires were generated with immunoSEQ multiplex PCR, while TCRdb's copy carries only in-frame clones and drops some. This repertoire includes 45,000 to 60,000 clones. About this clone itself: Antigen unknown.

Germline-derived CDR1 and CDR2 are DFQATT and SNEGSKA (reference sequence). CDR3 length equals 11 residues. Trimming cost V 6 bases and J 9 bases; bases outside gene matches: 5. The chain links TRBV20-1 to TRBJ2-4, with TRBD1 matching over 7 bases. Sequencing used PBMCs. The source is a woman in her forties in good health and CMV-seronegative. The DNA for the CDR3 is TGCAGTGCCCAGGACAGGCTCATTCAGTACTTC. Its translation: CSAQDRLIQYF.